A selection of T cell receptor beta chains follows, all from one sample in a study of CD8 T cell repertoires and HIV-1 epitope variants. Profiling relied on immunoSEQ multiplex PCR, and the TCRdb table lists in-frame clones only, not all of them. The sample holds under 100,000 clones, almost 75% seen once. The sample consisted of uncultured baseline CD8+ T cells from peripheral blood mononuclear cells (PBMCs). The receptor source for this set is a male donor with HIV. Each CDR3 is given without its conserved first and last residue. The order of the fields is clone size, J gene, V gene, CDR3 protein. Clone size is stated in some rows and not others, as once, few, many or a class when expanded.

>-|TRBJ2-1|TRBV27
ASSPLDGSYNEQF
>-|TRBJ1-4|TRBV5-5
ASSLEPRGEKLF
>-|TRBJ1-3|TRBV6-5
ASSYSSTGNTIY
>-|TRBJ1-5|TRBV18
ASSPTGRDQPQH
>-|TRBJ2-7|TRBV6-5
ASSYSGNSYEQY
>few|TRBJ1-6|TRBV14
ASSHWVPPNSPLH
>few|TRBJ1-2|TRBV29-1
SVGLGGGSNYGYT
>-|TRBJ2-7|TRBV7-9
ASSYPISTRDYEQY
>-|TRBJ2-2|TRBV4-1
ASSRAREAENTGELF
>few|TRBJ2-7|TRBV28
ASSLSGDRYEQY
>-|TRBJ2-5|TRBV2
ASSQILLAGGQETQY
>once|TRBJ2-1|TRBV6-1
ASRPKTGSYNEQF
>few|TRBJ2-6|TRBV19
ASSPQGPNLSGANVLT
>-|TRBJ2-3|TRBV19
ASSIGTGLEDTQY
>-|TRBJ1-2|TRBV15
ATSREDRSYT
>few|TRBJ1-1|TRBV6-6
ASSYGGTEAF
>-|TRBJ2-5|TRBV14
ASSQDVAGGFETQY
>-|TRBJ1-2|TRBV29-1
SVGDRSSTGYT
>-|TRBJ2-7|TRBV1
TSGGSGTVTYEQY
>-|TRBJ2-3|TRBV27
ASSSGDGTDTQY
>-|TRBJ2-7|TRBV6-5
ASSYNRGNSYEQY
>-|TRBJ2-7|TRBV25-1
ASSGGQGAYEQY
>-|TRBJ1-4|TRBV2
ASSLQGTNEKLF
>-|TRBJ2-3|TRBV7-9
ASSLAEGITDTQY
>-|TRBJ2-3|TRBV7-3
ASSYGPTDTQY
>-|TRBJ2-5|TRBV13
ASSLAGGPSGETQY
>once|TRBJ2-7|TRBV9
ASSVGAKSSYEQY
>-|TRBJ2-1|TRBV25-1
ASSEYYWDNEQF
>-|TRBJ1-6|TRBV21-1
ASSKGGPYNSPLH